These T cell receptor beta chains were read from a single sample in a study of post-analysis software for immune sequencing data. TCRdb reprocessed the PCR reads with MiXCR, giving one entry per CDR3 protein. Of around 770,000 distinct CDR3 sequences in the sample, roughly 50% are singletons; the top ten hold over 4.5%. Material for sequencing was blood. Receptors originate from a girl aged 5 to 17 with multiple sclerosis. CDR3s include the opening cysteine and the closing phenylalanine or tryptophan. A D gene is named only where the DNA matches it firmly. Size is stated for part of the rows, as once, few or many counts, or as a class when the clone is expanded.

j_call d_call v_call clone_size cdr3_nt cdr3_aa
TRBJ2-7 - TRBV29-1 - TGCAGCGCCGCAGACCCCTACGAGCAGTACTTC CSAADPYEQYF
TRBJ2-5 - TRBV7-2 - TGTGCCAGCAGCCGGGATTGGGGGGAGACCCAGTACTTC CASSRDWGETQYF
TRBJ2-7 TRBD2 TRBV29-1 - TGCAGCGTTGGAGGTAGCGGGCCCTCCTACGAGCAGTACTTC CSVGGSGPSYEQYF
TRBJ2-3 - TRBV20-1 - TGCAGTGCTACAGACCCGCGAAACGGACCGAGCACAGATACGCAGTATTTT CSATDPRNGPSTDTQYF
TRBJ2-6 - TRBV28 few TGTGCCAGCAGTTCACCCCTTACCCGACAGAGGGCTGGGGCCAACGTCCTGACTTTC CASSSPLTRQRAGANVLTF
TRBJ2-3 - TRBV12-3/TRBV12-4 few TGTGCCAGCGGCCTAAACGGGGATACGCAGTATTTT CASGLNGDTQYF
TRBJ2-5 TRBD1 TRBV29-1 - TGCAGCGTTGAAGGCGAGACAGGGGTAGAGACCCAGTACTTC CSVEGETGVETQYF
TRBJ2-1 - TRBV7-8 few TGTGCCAGCGGGGACTGGGTTGAGCAGTTCTTC CASGDWVEQFF
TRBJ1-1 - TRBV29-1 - TGCAGCGCCGCCGGACAGTGGAACACTGAAGCTTTCTTT CSAAGQWNTEAFF
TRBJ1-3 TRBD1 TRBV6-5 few TGTGCCAGCAGTTTCGCCGGGACAGGGTCCTCTGCGGGCCGCACCATATATTTT CASSFAGTGSSAGRTIYF
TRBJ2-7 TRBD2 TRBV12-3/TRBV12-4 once TGTGCCAGCAGTTCTCGGACCGGGAGGTCCTACGAGCAGTACTTC CASSSRTGRSYEQYF
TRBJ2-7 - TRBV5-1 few TGCGCCAGCAGCGGAGAGATGCCTACCTACGAGCAGTACTTC CASSGEMPTYEQYF
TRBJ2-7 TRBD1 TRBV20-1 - TGCAGTGCTAGCACAGGGGGGTACGAGCAGTACTTC CSASTGGYEQYF
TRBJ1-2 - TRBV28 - TGTGCCAGCAGTTTATCTCGGGGTGGCTACACCTTC CASSLSRGGYTF
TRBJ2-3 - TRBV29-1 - TGCAGCGTTGGACAGAGCCCCACAGATACGCAGTATTTT CSVGQSPTDTQYF
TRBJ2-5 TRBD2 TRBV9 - TGTGCCAGCAGCGTAGGACTAGCTGTCCCAGAGACCCAGTACTTC CASSVGLAVPETQYF
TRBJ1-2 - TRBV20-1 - TGCAGTGCTTCCCAGTCGGGGGTTTGGGCTGAGGACTATGGCTACACCTTC CSASQSGVWAEDYGYTF
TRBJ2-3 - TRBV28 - TGTGCCAGCAGTCAGACTAGGACGCAGTATTTT CASSQTRTQYF
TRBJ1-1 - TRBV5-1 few TGCGCCAGCGGTCCGGTGGGCACTGAAGCTTTCTTT CASGPVGTEAFF
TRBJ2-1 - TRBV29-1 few TGCAGCGTTAAGAGGTCGGGCAGCGTTTACAATGAGCAGTTCTTC CSVKRSGSVYNEQFF
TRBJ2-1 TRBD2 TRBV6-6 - TGTGCCAGCTCCGGGACTAGCGGTTACAATGGGCAGTTCTTC CASSGTSGYNGQFF
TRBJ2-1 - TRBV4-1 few TGCGCCAGCAGCCGGACTGAGGGGGGGCTTGATGAGCAGTTCTTC CASSRTEGGLDEQFF
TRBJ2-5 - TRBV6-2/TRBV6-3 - - CASSTSQRRGWKETQYF
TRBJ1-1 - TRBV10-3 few TGTGCCATCAGTGAGTACCAAGTATCGGGGATGAACACTGAAGCTTTCTTT CAISEYQVSGMNTEAFF
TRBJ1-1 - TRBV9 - TGTGCCAGCAGCGTAGGTCTGGGGGGAGAAGCTTTCTTT CASSVGLGGEAFF
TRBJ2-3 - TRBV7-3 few TGTGCCAGCAGCTTAAGGGGGACACCTTTGTCAGATACGCAGTATTTT CASSLRGTPLSDTQYF
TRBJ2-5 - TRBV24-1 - TGTGCCACCAGTGACCCGAGACCGGGGGTCCAAGAGACCCAGTACTTC CATSDPRPGVQETQYF
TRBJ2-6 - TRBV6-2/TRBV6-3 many TGTGCCAGCAGCAACCGTCGGACGGGGGAGACTGGGGCCAACGTCCTGACTTTC CASSNRRTGETGANVLTF
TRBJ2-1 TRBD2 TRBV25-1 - TGTGCCAGCAGTGAATACGCACTAGCGGGAGGGAGTGAGCAGTTCTTC CASSEYALAGGSEQFF
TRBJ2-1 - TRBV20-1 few TGCAGTGCTAGAGATCCCGCCGAATCCTCCTACAATGAGCAGTTCTTC CSARDPAESSYNEQFF
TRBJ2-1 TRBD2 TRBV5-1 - TGCGCCAGCAACTTGGGGCTAGCGGGAGGAGGGGAGCAGTTCTTC CASNLGLAGGGEQFF